This T cell receptor beta chain derives from a study of shared clonotypes between healthy human individuals. The CDR3 covers 15 residues. The ends lost 10 bases at V and 4 bases at J; junction bases unmatched: 15. Per the germline V gene, CDR1 is SGHNT and CDR2 is YYREEE (reference sequence). For sorted subsets, roughly 210 ng DNA per replicate equaled 30,000 or so T cell genomes. Here immunoSEQ multiplex PCR was the method, and the copy in TCRdb shows in-frame clones only, minus some. The sample yields about 2 million clones, just under 95% seen once. CD45RO-negative cells were positively selected for CCR7, leaving out terminally differentiated effector memory CD45RA+ cells.

The V gene is TRBV5-4, the J gene TRBJ1-1, with 8 positions matching TRBD1. Sequencing was carried out using naive CD8+ T cells sorted from blood. The receptor was derived from a man between 18 and 29 years old in good health. This CDR3 is CAAEDRVEASTEAFF. CDR3 nucleotide sequence: TGTGCCGCCGAGGACAGGGTTGAAGCGAGCACTGAAGCTTTCTTT.